This TCR beta chain was sequenced for a study of CD8+ T cells in alopecia areata. Overall study results and limits: Scalp sample data also include resident alphabeta T cells from normal skin.

Germline V gene data show CDR1 as MNHEY and CDR2 as SVGAGI. Germline trimming cut 10 bases from V and 6 bases from J; bases unmatched to any gene: 5. The CDR3 consists of 12 residues. Treatment meaning: oral pan-JAK inhibitor, 5-10 mg twice daily. It was cDNA, reverse transcribed from extracted RNA, that served as the sequencing template. The method was immunoSEQ multiplex PCR; TCRdb's version includes in-frame clones alone and lacks a portion of them. The profile shows 100,000 or so clones, 60% of them singletons. To note about this clone: Its antigen remains unidentified.

This receptor was identified in a human donor with alopecia areata. Sequences were derived from CD8+ T cells sorted from blood, sampled between weeks 55 and 65, from a patient treated with tofacitinib. The chain combines TRBV6-5 with TRBJ2-2; TRBD1 aligns across 7 bases. This chain's CDR3 is CATTGVAGELFF. Written as DNA, the CDR3 is TGTGCCACCACAGGGGTTGCCGGGGAGCTGTTTTTT.